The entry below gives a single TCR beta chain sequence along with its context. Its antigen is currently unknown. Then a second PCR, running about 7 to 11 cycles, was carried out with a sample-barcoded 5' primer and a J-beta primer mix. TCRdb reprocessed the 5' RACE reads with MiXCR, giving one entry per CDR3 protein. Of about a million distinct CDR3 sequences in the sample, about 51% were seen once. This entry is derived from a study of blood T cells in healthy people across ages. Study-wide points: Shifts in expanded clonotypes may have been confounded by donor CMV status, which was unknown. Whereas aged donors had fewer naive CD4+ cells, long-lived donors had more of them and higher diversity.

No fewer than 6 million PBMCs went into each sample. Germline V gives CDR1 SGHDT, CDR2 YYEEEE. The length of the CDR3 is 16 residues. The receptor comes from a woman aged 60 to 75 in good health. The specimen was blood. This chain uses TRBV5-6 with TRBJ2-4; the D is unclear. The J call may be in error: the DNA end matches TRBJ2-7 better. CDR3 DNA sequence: TGTGCCAGCAGCTTCTACCGGGCCCTCGCCTCCTACGAGCAGTACTTC. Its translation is CASSFYRALASYEQYF.